One sample yielded the 15 T cell receptor beta chains listed below, sequenced in a study of T-cell memory formation after mild COVID-19. TCRdb itself ran the 5' RACE reads through MiXCR, one entry per CDR3 protein. The sample contains 55,000 to 80,000 distinct CDR3 sequences, 9% to 9.5% of which appear only once. Input material: PBMCs or a T cell subset sorted from them (not recorded which). The receptors here all came from a man younger than 35 who had mild COVID-19 (a few samples of this study predate the infection). Cell type and time point are not known.

This clonotype was counted many times. The chain recombines TRBV20-1 with TRBJ1-1, with 7 bases lining up with TRBD1. V lost 6 bases to trimming and J lost 1 base; unmatched junction nucleotides: 5. Looked up from germline, CDR1 is DFQATT and CDR2 is SNEGSKA (reference sequence). The CDR3 is made up of 13 amino acids. The CDR3 reads CSASGTANTEAFF. The CDR3, as DNA: TGCAGTGCCTCCGGGACAGCGAACACTGAAGCTTTCTTT.

This clonotype was picked up a small number of times. The V call is TRBV7-8, the J call TRBJ1-5; the match to TRBD1 covers 7 bases. V was pared by 4 bases and J by 0 bases, with 6 bases of the junction left unmatched. CDR3 length: 16 amino acids. Germline CDR1 is SGHVS and CDR2 is FQNEAQ. The CDR3 DNA reads as TGTGCCAGCAGCTCGGGGACAGCATATAGCAATCAGCCCCAGCATTTT. Translated, it gives CASSSGTAYSNQPQHF.

The V gene is TRBV7-2, the J gene TRBJ2-2; possible D gene TRBD2, 6 bases. CDR1 SGHTA and CDR2 FQGNSA come from the germline V gene. V was cut by 5 bases and J by 5 bases, with 15 bases left in between. CDR3 size: 15 residues. The CDR3 here is CASSLVAGLTGELFF. The CDR3 DNA reads TGTGCCAGCAGCCTGGTGGCGGGGCTGACCGGGGAGCTGTTTTTT.

This rearrangement joins TRBV19 to TRBJ1-2; maybe TRBD1 (6 bases). Germline V lookup: CDR1 LNHDA, CDR2 SQIVND (reference sequence). Trimming removed 6 bases from V and 7 bases from J, with 15 bases in between. The CDR3 consists of 13 residues. CDR3 in DNA: TGTGCCAGTAGAACAGGGCTCGTTGCTGGCTACACCTTC. Protein sequence: CASRTGLVAGYTF.

This clonotype was recorded at least ten times. The CDR3 bases are TGTGCCAGCAGCGCCGGTCCCGGGGCCAACGTCCTGACTTTC. This encodes CASSAGPGANVLTF. The V and J genes are TRBV5-4 and TRBJ2-6; no reliable D call. V was cut by 4 bases and J by 4 bases, with 9 bases left in between. The CDR3 spans 14 residues. Germline lookup yields CDR1 SGHNT and CDR2 YYREEE (reference sequence).

The CDR3 reads CASMGTGGSGYTF. The CDR3 DNA is TGTGCCAGCATGGGGACAGGGGGAAGTGGCTACACCTTC. This chain joins TRBV7-9 and TRBJ1-2; TRBD1 aligns across 11 bases. Germline V lookup: CDR1 SEHNR, CDR2 FQNEAQ (reference sequence). The ends lost 7 bases at V and 7 bases at J; junction bases unmatched: 5. The CDR3 sequence is 13 residues long.

This clonotype was observed many times. V and J are TRBV5-1 and TRBJ2-7; D remains unclear. The CDR3 is made up of 14 amino acids. Trimming removed 4 bases at V and 3 bases at J, with 14 bases between. Germline V gene data show CDR1 as SGHRS and CDR2 as YFSETQ. CDR3 DNA sequence: TGCGCCAGCAGCCCAGTAACACGGAGCTACGAGCAGTACTTC. It specifies CASSPVTRSYEQYF.

In nucleotides, the CDR3 is TGTGCCAGCAGCAGCAGGAGACCTAGCACAGATACGCAGTATTTT. Amino acids: CASSSRRPSTDTQYF. The chain uses TRBV28 and TRBJ2-3; D is ambiguous. The CDR3 is 15 amino acids. Germline V gene sequence: CDR1 MDHEN, CDR2 SYDVKM. Trimming cost V 6 bases and J 0 bases, with 13 bases left between them.

The rearrangement uses TRBV5-1 and TRBJ2-2; D uncertain. Germline values: CDR1 SGHRS, CDR2 YFSETQ. V lost 0 bases and J 8 bases, leaving 11 bases between the germline ends. This CDR3 has 14 residues. The CDR3 is CASSLARRLGELFF. CDR3 nucleotide sequence: TGCGCCAGCAGCTTGGCCAGGCGACTGGGGGAGCTGTTTTTT.

This clonotype was observed once. The V gene is TRBV30, the J gene TRBJ1-2; 9 nucleotides agree with TRBD1. Germline V gene lookup returns CDR1 GTSNPN and CDR2 SVGIG (reference sequence). The CDR3 extends over 13 amino acids. J gave up 8 bases and V 1 base, and 5 bases lay outside the gene matches. Here the CDR3 DNA reads TGTGCCTGGAGTGGGGGACAGGGTGACGGCTACACCTTC. Encoded protein: CAWSGGQGDGYTF. The entire variable domain, with the rest obtained from reference TRBV30 and TRBJ1-2, is as follows: SQTIHQWPATLVQPVGSPLSLECTVEGTSNPNLYWYRQAAGRGLQLLFYSVGIGQISSEVPQNLSASRPQDRQFILSSKKLLLSDSGFYLCAWSGGQGDGYTFGSGTRLTVV.

This clonotype was counted at least ten times. This rearrangement joins TRBV7-2 to TRBJ2-1; 9 nucleotides agree with TRBD1. The J segment lost 8 bases and the V segment lost 1 base, leaving 6 bases of the junction unmatched. The CDR3 has 15 amino acids. Germline CDR1 is SGHTA and CDR2 is FQGNSA. In DNA form, the CDR3 reads TGTGCCAGCAGCTTAGGGTTAACAGGGGGCCATGAGCAGTTCTTC. It translates to CASSLGLTGGHEQFF.

The chain couples TRBV7-9 to TRBJ2-6; no reliable D call. The V end lost 0 bases, the J end lost 0 bases, and 6 bases lay between the germline ends. CDR1 is SEHNR, CDR2 FQNEAQ, per germline (reference sequence). The CDR3 has 16 amino acids. DNA for the CDR3: TGTGCCAGCAGCTTAGCGGACGTCTCTGGGGCCAACGTCCTGACTTTC. It yields the protein CASSLADVSGANVLTF.

This clonotype was observed a handful of times. This chain uses TRBV7-3 with TRBJ2-2; 9 bases match TRBD1. There are 16 residues in the CDR3. Germline V lookup: CDR1 SGHTA, CDR2 FQGTGA. Unmatched junction bases numbered 17, after V lost 5 bases and J lost 13 bases. The CDR3 nucleotides read TGTGCCAGCAGCAATTTCCCGGGACAGGGTACCCCCCGGCTGTTTTTT. Protein sequence: CASSNFPGQGTPRLFF.

This clonotype was observed a few times. This chain uses TRBV28 with TRBJ2-7, with TRBD1 identical over 10 bases. Losses at the gene ends were 4 bases for V and 3 bases for J; bases not matched to a gene: 9. The CDR3 is 16 amino acids. CDR1 MDHEN and CDR2 SYDVKM come from the germline V gene. The CDR3 coding sequence is TGTGCCAGCAGTTCGGACAGGGGGACCGATAACTACGAGCAGTACTTC. Translating gives CASSSDRGTDNYEQYF.

The sample holds many counts of this clonotype. The CDR3 nucleotides are TGTGCCAGCAGCCTAGTAGGGGCTGGGGCCAACGTCCTGACTTTC. This sequence encodes CASSLVGAGANVLTF. This chain joins TRBV7-3 and TRBJ2-6, with a tentative D call TRBD1 (5 bases). This CDR3 contains 15 residues. CDR1 is SGHTA and CDR2 is FQGTGA in the germline V gene. The V end was cut by 5 bases, the J end by 2 bases, with 10 bases between. The full variable domain, its missing parts supplied by reference TRBV7-3 and TRBJ2-6, is GAGVSQTPSNKVTEKGKYVELRCDPISGHTALYWYRQSLGQGPEFLIYFQGTGAADDSGLPNDRFFAVRPEGSVSTLKIQRTERGDSAVYLCASSLVGAGANVLTFGAGSRLTVL.